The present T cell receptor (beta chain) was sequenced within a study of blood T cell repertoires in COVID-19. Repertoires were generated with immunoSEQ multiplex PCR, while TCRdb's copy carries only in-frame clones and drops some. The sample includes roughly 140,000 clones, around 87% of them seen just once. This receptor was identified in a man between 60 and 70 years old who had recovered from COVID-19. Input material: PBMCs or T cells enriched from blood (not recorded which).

CDR3 nucleotides: TGTGCCATCAGTGTAGGACAGGGTCGGGAGCAGTACTTC. Translated, it gives CAISVGQGREQYF. The chain combines TRBV10-3 with TRBJ2-7; 8 bases align to TRBD1. Per the germline V gene, CDR1 is ENHRY and CDR2 is SYGVKD. V lost 4 bases and J lost 7; bases outside the gene matches: 6. The CDR3 covers 13 residues.